A selection of T cell receptor beta chains follows, all from one sample in a study of immune heterogeneity within non-small cell lung tumors. Each CDR3 protein gets one entry after TCRdb re-called the multiplex PCR reads with MiXCR. Here the sample spans about 15,000 distinct CDR3 sequences, about 30% being singletons. Sequenced input: lung tumor tissue. The receptors come from a woman between 45 and 60 years old with non-small cell lung cancer. Both conserved end residues are part of each CDR3. The order of the fields is V gene, clone size, J gene, D gene, CDR3 DNA, CDR3 protein. D genes are given only for firm matches. Some rows have no size entry. The others give once, few or many, or a class for an expanded clone.

TRBV5-5	NA	TRBJ1-1	NA	TGTGCCAGCAGCTTGGTAAGCCACACTGAAGCTTTCTTT	CASSLVSHTEAFF
TRBV25-1	NA	TRBJ1-1	NA	TGTGCCAGCCGGTCGAAACAGTACACTGAAGCTTTCTTT	CASRSKQYTEAFF
TRBV19	NA	TRBJ2-7	NA	TGTGCCAGTAGTCCAACGGTTACCTACGAGCAGTACTTC	CASSPTVTYEQYF
TRBV7-9	medium-sized	TRBJ1-2	NA	TGTGCCAGCAGCCCAGGGTTAGAAGGCTACACCTTC	CASSPGLEGYTF
TRBV12-3/TRBV12-4	many	TRBJ2-2	NA	TGTGCCAGCATCGCGTACACCGGGGAGCTGTTTTTT	CASIAYTGELFF
TRBV18	NA	TRBJ2-7	NA	TGTGCCAGCTCACCGGACTACCAACGCTCCTACGAGCAGTACTTC	CASSPDYQRSYEQYF
TRBV20-1	NA	TRBJ2-7	TRBD1	TGCAGTGCTAGGAAAAGAGGGACAGGAGCGCAGGACGAGCAGTACTTC	CSARKRGTGAQDEQYF
TRBV29-1	many	TRBJ2-7	NA	TGCAGCGTTGAAGGGCCTCCTTCCTACGAGCAGTACTTC	CSVEGPPSYEQYF
TRBV6-5	NA	TRBJ1-2	NA	TGTGCCAGCACTTACAGCGCCGATCGAGGCTACACCTTC	CASTYSADRGYTF
TRBV19	NA	TRBJ2-1	TRBD2	TGTGCCAGTAGTAGGAAACTTAGCGGGAGAATGGTCGGTGAGCAGTTCTTC	CASSRKLSGRMVGEQFF
TRBV30	medium-sized	TRBJ2-1	NA	TGTGCCTGGAGGATCGGCGGAGCCTCCTACAATGAGCAGTTCTTC	CAWRIGGASYNEQFF
TRBV19	NA	TRBJ2-3	NA	TGTGCCAGTAGTCGTGTCGGTAGCACAGATACGCAGTATTTT	CASSRVGSTDTQYF
TRBV11-3	medium-sized	TRBJ1-3	NA	TGTGCCAGCAGCTCCGGACAGACTGGAAACACCATATATTTT	CASSSGQTGNTIYF
TRBV12-3/TRBV12-4	few	TRBJ2-7	NA	TGTGCCAGCAGTCGGGACGGACGACCCTACGAGCAGTACTTC	CASSRDGRPYEQYF
TRBV24-1	NA	TRBJ2-3	TRBD2	TGTGCCACCAGTGATTTGGGAGCGGGATACACAGATACGCAGTATTTT	CATSDLGAGYTDTQYF
TRBV20-1	NA	TRBJ2-2	TRBD1	TGCAGTGCTAGAGATTCCCTTGGGGACAGGGGAACCGGGGAGCTGTTTTTT	CSARDSLGDRGTGELFF
TRBV28	once	TRBJ1-3	TRBD1	TGTGCCAGCAGTGACGGACAGGCGTTAGACACCATATATTTT	CASSDGQALDTIYF
TRBV27	NA	TRBJ2-7	NA	TGTGCCAGCAGGGGGGGCGCAGGTGATGCCCGGCAGTACTTC	CASRGGAGDARQYF
TRBV6-5	few	TRBJ1-2	TRBD1	TGTGCCAGCAGTTACCTAGCAGGGGGCTATGGCTACACCTTC	CASSYLAGGYGYTF
TRBV11-2	few	TRBJ2-7	NA	TGTGCCAGCAACTTTCTCCCTGAGCTCGAGCAGTACTTC	CASNFLPELEQYF
TRBV10-1	once	TRBJ2-7	NA	TGCGCCAGCAGTGAGTCCGGGGGAAGGTCCTACGAGCAGTACTTC	CASSESGGRSYEQYF
TRBV7-9	few	TRBJ2-3	TRBD1	TGTGCCAGCAGCCCGGGACAGGGGTTCGGGGATACGCAGTATTTT	CASSPGQGFGDTQYF
TRBV12-3/TRBV12-4	once	TRBJ2-3	NA	TGTGCCAGCAGTCGGGACCGAGGACGAGATACGCAGTATTTT	CASSRDRGRDTQYF
TRBV12-3/TRBV12-4	medium-sized	TRBJ1-2	NA	TGTGCCAGCAGTTTGAACGGGGGCGGTGGCTACACCTTC	CASSLNGGGGYTF
TRBV6-1	large	TRBJ1-1	TRBD1	TGTGCCAGCAGTCAAAACAGGGGGCGCTGGACTGAAGCTTTCTTT	CASSQNRGRWTEAFF
TRBV7-2	few	TRBJ2-3	TRBD2	TGTGCCAGCAGCTTAGGGACTAGCGGGAGGGCCAAGGGAGATACGCAGTATTTT	CASSLGTSGRAKGDTQYF
TRBV6-1	few	TRBJ1-5	NA	TGTGCCAGCAGTGAAGTTCTGGGGGCAGGGGGCAATCAGCCCCAGCATTTT	CASSEVLGAGGNQPQHF
TRBV4-2	many	TRBJ1-2	NA	TGTGCCAGCAGCCAGGGGACTACACAGGACGGGTATGGCTACACCTTC	CASSQGTTQDGYGYTF
TRBV6-5	medium-sized	TRBJ2-7	NA	TGTGCCAGCAGTTACTCGGGGACAACCCGCTCCTACGAGCAGTACTTC	CASSYSGTTRSYEQYF
TRBV9	few	TRBJ1-2	NA	TGTGCCAGCAGCACACGGACAGCCGACTATGGCTACACCTTC	CASSTRTADYGYTF
TRBV27	medium-sized	TRBJ2-2	TRBD2	TGTGCCAGCAGGGGACTAGCGGGATCCGGGGAGCTGTTTTTT	CASRGLAGSGELFF
TRBV30	many	TRBJ2-2	NA	TGTGCCTGGAGCCCCTCGTGGACGAACACCGGGGAGCTGTTTTTT	CAWSPSWTNTGELFF
TRBV18	many	TRBJ2-3	TRBD1	TGTGCCAGCTCACCGACAGGGAGAGGAGTTACAGATACGCAGTATTTT	CASSPTGRGVTDTQYF
TRBV6-2/TRBV6-3	hyperexpanded	TRBJ2-7	TRBD2	TGTGCCAGCAGTTCCCCCCCCCCGGGAAGCGGGGACGGCGAGCAGTACTTC	CASSSPPPGSGDGEQYF
TRBV4-1	many	TRBJ1-4	TRBD1	TGCGCCAGCAGCCGGAAACAGGGGGATGAAAAACTGTTTTTT	CASSRKQGDEKLFF